This entry describes one TCR beta chain. As yet, its antigen is unknown. Gene names denote mouse genes. The read ends 1 residue before the CDR3 terminus; that terminus is restored from the germline J gene. The time point here: mouse harvest day 7 after allogeneic transplant. Mouse grafts combined 10^7 T-cell-depleted bone marrow cells with 10^6 splenic CD5+ T cells. These data are taken from a study of tissue T cells after allogeneic stem cell transplantation. Sequencing of TCRbeta CDR3 at survey depth gave sequences and template counts. Sequencing used immunoSEQ multiplex PCR; TCRdb keeps in-frame clones, though not all of them. The table has thousands of clones, 50% seen once. V dropped 5 bases and J dropped 3 bases, with 8 bases sitting between them. Germline lookup yields CDR1 SNHLY and CDR2 FYNGKV (reference sequence). CDR3 length: 13 residues. Whole-study results and caveats: Tissue-detected TCR repertoire was only partly captured by blood and spleen T cells. Across patients, clones rarely overlapped, yet motif clusters were shared tissue-specifically.

V is TRBV3 and J is TRBJ1-3; tentative D call: TRBD1 (5 bases). Sequenced sample: gut tissue. The TCR was taken from a female BALB/c mouse given C57BL/6 T cells with graft-versus-host disease after an allogeneic hematopoietic cell transplant. CDR3 DNA, as far as it was read: TGTGCCAGCAGCCCGAGGGGTGGAAATACGCTCTAT. Residues: CASSPRGGNTLY. The full CDR3 reads CASSPRGGNTLYF.